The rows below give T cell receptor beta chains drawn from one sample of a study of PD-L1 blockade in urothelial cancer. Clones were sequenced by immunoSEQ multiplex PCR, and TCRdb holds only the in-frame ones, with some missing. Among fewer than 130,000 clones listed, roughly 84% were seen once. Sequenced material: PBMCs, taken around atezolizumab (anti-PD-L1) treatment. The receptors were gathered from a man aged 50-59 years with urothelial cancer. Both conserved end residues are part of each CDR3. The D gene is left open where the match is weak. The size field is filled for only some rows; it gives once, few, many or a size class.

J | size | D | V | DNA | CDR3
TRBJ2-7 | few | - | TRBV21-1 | TGTGCCAGCAGCGTTAGGGGCAGGGTCTACGAGCAGTACTTC | CASSVRGRVYEQYF
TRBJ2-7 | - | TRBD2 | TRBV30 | TGTGCCTGGAGCCGGACTAGCGGGGCCTACGAGCAGTACTTC | CAWSRTSGAYEQYF
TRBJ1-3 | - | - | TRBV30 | TGTGCCTGGAGTGTTAACAGAAGTCCCTCTGGAAACACCATATATTTT | CAWSVNRSPSGNTIYF
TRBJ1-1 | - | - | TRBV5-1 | TGCGCCAGCAGCTTAACACAGGGCGCCACTGAAGCTTTCTTT | CASSLTQGATEAFF
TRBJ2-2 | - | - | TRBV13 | TGTGCCAGCAACTACGGGATCAACACCGGGGAGCTGTTTTTT | CASNYGINTGELFF
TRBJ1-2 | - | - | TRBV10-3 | TGTGCCATCACTGAACAGGGACACTATGGCTACACCTTC | CAITEQGHYGYTF
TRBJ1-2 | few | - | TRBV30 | TGTGCCTGGAGCGATACAGGGTATGGCTACACCTTC | CAWSDTGYGYTF
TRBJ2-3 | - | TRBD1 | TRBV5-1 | TGCGCCAGCAGCTTGGATCAGGGGGCCGTCGACGTGATGGCAGATACGCAGTATTTT | CASSLDQGAVDVMADTQYF
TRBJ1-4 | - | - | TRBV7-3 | TGTGCCAGCAGCTGTACCGGAGCTCAGGGTAGGGAAAAACTGTTTTTT | CASSCTGAQGREKLFF
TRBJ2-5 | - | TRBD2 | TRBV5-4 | TGTGCCAGCAGCTTGGCAGCGGGAGTAGAAGAGACCCAGTACTTC | CASSLAAGVEETQYF
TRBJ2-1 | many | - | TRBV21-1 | TGTGCCAGCATCGGTCTTCAAAGCCACGGGGGTGAGCAGTTCTTC | CASIGLQSHGGEQFF
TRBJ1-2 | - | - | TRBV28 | TGTGCCAGCAGTCCGGAGGGGGGGGTGGGTCGTCATGGCTACACCTTC | CASSPEGGVGRHGYTF
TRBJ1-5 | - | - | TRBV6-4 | TGTGCCAGCAGTGATGGGGACAAGCAGCCCCAGCATTTT | CASSDGDKQPQHF
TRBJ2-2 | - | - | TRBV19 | TGTGCCAGTAGAGGGGTTGGAGGGACCGGGGAGCTGTTTTTT | CASRGVGGTGELFF
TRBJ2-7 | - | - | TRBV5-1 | TGCGCCAGCAGCTTGGCCTCGACAGGTTCCTCCTACGAGCAGTACTTC | CASSLASTGSSYEQYF
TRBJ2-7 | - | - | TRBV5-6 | TGTGCCAGCAGCCAATTGACAGCCGAGCAGTACTTC | CASSQLTAEQYF
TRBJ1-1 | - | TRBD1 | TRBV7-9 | TGTGCCAGCAGCCCACGTATGGGACAGGGGAACACTGAAGCTTTCTTT | CASSPRMGQGNTEAFF
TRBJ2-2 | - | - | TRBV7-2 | TGTGCCAGCAGCTTAGTGACGGGAGTGGTTTACGGGGAGCTGTTTTTT | CASSLVTGVVYGELFF
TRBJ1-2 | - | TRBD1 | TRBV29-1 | TGCAGCGGTAGGACAGGGAATGGCTACACCTTC | CSGRTGNGYTF
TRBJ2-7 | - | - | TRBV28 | TGTGCCAGCAGAGGCCTCGGGACTCAATCCTACGAGCAGTACTTC | CASRGLGTQSYEQYF
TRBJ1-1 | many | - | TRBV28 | TGTGCCAGCAGTTTAGGCCCGTTCACAAGATTGAACACTGAAGCTTTCTTT | CASSLGPFTRLNTEAFF
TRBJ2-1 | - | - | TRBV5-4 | TGTGCCAGCAGCTATAACAGGGGGGGGGCCTACAATGAGCAGTTCTTC | CASSYNRGGAYNEQFF
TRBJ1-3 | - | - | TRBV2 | TGTGCCAGCAGCCTCTCTGGAAACACCATATATTTT | CASSLSGNTIYF
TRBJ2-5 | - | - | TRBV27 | TGTGCCAGCAGTCAGGGACTAGTGGGACAGGAGACCCAGTACTTC | CASSQGLVGQETQYF
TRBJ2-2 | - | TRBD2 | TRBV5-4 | TGTGCCAGCAGCTTGGTGATAGCGGGAAGGGACACCGGGGAGCTGTTTTTT | CASSLVIAGRDTGELFF
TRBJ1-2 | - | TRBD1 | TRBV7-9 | TGTGCCAGCAGCCCTAGCGCAGGGGGGTACTATGGCTACACCTTC | CASSPSAGGYYGYTF
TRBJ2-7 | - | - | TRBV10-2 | TGCGCCAGCAGTGATGGCCAGGGCCTCTCCTACGAGCAGTACTTC | CASSDGQGLSYEQYF
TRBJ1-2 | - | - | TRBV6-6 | TGTGCCAGCCTAAAGACTAACTATGGCTACACCTTC | CASLKTNYGYTF
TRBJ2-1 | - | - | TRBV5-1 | TGCGCCAGCAGCCCTAGCCTTTCGAGCTCCTACAATGAGCAGTTCTTC | CASSPSLSSSYNEQFF
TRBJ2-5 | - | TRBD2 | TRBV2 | TGTGGGACCGGGACTAGCGGGAGTCGGCAGTACTTC | CGTGTSGSRQYF
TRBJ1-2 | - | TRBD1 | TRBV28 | TGTGCCAGCAGCCTGGGACAGCTTTATGGCTACACCTTC | CASSLGQLYGYTF
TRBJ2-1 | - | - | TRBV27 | TGTGCCAGCAGACTAGGGACAGGCCTAGCGGGATCCTACAATGAGCAGTTCTTC | CASRLGTGLAGSYNEQFF
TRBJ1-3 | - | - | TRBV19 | TGTGCCAGTAGTATGTTCGGAGCTGGAAACACCATATATTTT | CASSMFGAGNTIYF
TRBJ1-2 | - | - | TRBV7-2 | TGTGCCAGCAGCAGGGCCGGGACAACTAACTATGGCTACACCTTC | CASSRAGTTNYGYTF
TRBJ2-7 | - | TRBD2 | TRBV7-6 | TGTGCCAGCAGCTGGGAGGGCTCGGGGGAGCAGTACTTC | CASSWEGSGEQYF
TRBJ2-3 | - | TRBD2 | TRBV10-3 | TGTGCCATCAGCCCAGTAGCGGGAGGAATTCGCCCAGATACGCAGTATTTT | CAISPVAGGIRPDTQYF
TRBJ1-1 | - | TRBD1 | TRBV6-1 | TGTGCCAGCACTGGGACAGGGTTGAACACTGAAGCTTTCTTT | CASTGTGLNTEAFF
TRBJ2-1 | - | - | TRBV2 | TGTGCCAGCAGTGGTTTTTTGGGCGATGAGCAGTTCTTC | CASSGFLGDEQFF
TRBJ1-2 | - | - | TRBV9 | TGTGCCAGCAGCCCCGGGGGAGGGTTTGGCTACACCTTC | CASSPGGGFGYTF
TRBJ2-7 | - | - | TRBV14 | TGTGCCAGCAGCCCTGTTGTGAGCTACGAGCAGTACTTC | CASSPVVSYEQYF
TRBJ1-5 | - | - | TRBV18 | TGTGCCAGCTCACCAAGCGGGCTAAATCAGCCCCAGCATTTT | CASSPSGLNQPQHF
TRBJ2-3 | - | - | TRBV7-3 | TGTGCCAGCAGCCTCGGACTCGGAGGGGATACGCAGTATTTT | CASSLGLGGDTQYF
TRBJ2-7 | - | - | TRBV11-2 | TGTGCCAGCAGATCAGGACGGACAGCAGACTACGAGCAGTACTTC | CASRSGRTADYEQYF
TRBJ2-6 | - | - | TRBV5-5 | TGTGCCAGCAGCTTCTTGGCAGACTCTGGGGCCAACGTCCTGACTTTC | CASSFLADSGANVLTF
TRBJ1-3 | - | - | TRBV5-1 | TGCGCCAGCAGCTCCCAGACACCTGACTCTGGAAACACCATATATTTT | CASSSQTPDSGNTIYF
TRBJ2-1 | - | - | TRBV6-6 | TGTGCCAGCAGTCGGGGGAACAATGAGCAGTTCTTC | CASSRGNNEQFF
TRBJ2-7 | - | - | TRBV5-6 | TGTGCCAGCAGCTTCGGGGACTTCTCCTACGAGCAGTACTTC | CASSFGDFSYEQYF
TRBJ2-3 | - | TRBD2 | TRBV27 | TGTGCCAGCAGGTTTGGGCTAGCGGGTGCCACAGATACGCAGTATTTT | CASRFGLAGATDTQYF